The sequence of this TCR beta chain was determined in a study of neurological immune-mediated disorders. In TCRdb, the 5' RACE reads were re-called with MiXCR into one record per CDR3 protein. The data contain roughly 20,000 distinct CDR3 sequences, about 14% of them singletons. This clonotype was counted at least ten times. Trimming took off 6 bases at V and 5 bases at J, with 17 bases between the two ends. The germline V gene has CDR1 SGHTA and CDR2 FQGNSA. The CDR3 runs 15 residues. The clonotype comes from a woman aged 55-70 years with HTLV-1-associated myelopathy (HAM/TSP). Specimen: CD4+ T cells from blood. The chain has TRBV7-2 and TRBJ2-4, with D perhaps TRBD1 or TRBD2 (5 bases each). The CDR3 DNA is TGTGCCAGCAGTCGAGGACTTCAGGGTCAAAACATTCAGTACTTC. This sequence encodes CASSRGLQGQNIQYF. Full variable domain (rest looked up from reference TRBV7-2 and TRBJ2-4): GAGVSQSPSNKVTEKGKDVELRCDPISGHTALYWYRQSLGQGLEFLIYFQGNSAPDKSGLPSDRFSAERTGGSVSTLTIQRTQQEDSAVYLCASSRGLQGQNIQYFGAGTRLSVL.